The 7 T cell receptor beta chains below all came from one sample that was sequenced in a study of shared clonotypes between healthy human individuals. Libraries were prepared by immunoSEQ multiplex PCR; TCRdb keeps only in-frame clonotypes and omits some of them. The table lists millions of clones, 90% to 95% of them singletons. The sequenced sample consisted of naive CD4+ T cells sorted from blood. The subset was: CD45RA+ positively selected. These TCRs come from a man aged 18-30 years in good health.

The V call is TRBV11-2, the J call TRBJ2-2; 13 nucleotides align to TRBD2. CDR1 is SGHAT, CDR2 FQNNGV, per germline. This CDR3 is 15 amino acids long. With 5 bases clipped from V and 4 bases from J, the junction kept 1 base outside the gene matches. The CDR3 coding sequence is TGTGCCAGCAGCACTAGCGGGAGGGCCACCGGGGAGCTGTTTTTT. Translating it yields CASSTSGRATGELFF.

The chain recombines TRBV19 with TRBJ2-3, with 7 nucleotides matching TRBD1. The CDR3 consists of 16 residues. The junction had 11 bases not matched to a gene; V was cut back by 5 bases and J by 3 bases. The germline CDR1 and CDR2 sequences are LNHDA and SQIVND (reference sequence). The CDR3 protein is CASSSLQGRSTDTQYF. The CDR3 region has the DNA TGTGCCAGTAGTTCGCTACAGGGGCGATCGACAGATACGCAGTATTTT.

The genes are TRBV19 and TRBJ2-5; D call uncertain. Germline V gene data show CDR1 as LNHDA and CDR2 as SQIVND (reference sequence). Trimming shortened V by 5 bases and J by 5 bases, and 12 bases separated the two germline ends. This CDR3 region has 13 residues. The CDR3: CASSATGSETQYF. The DNA for the CDR3 is TGTGCCAGTAGTGCCACGGGTTCCGAGACCCAGTACTTC.

This clone came up a few times. The V call is TRBV28, the J call TRBJ1-6; no firm D call. Germline CDR1 and CDR2: MDHEN and SYDVKM. The CDR3 extends over 15 amino acids. V lost 6 bases and J lost 7, with 16 bases in between. This chain's CDR3 is CASRSVSQRNSPLHF. The CDR3 bases are TGTGCCAGCAGATCGGTATCCCAGCGGAATTCACCCCTCCACTTT.

As to this clone: The junction does not match germline at one end; this may be a read error. The gene calls are TRBV7-7 and TRBJ2-5; weak D call: TRBD1 (5 bases). Germline V gives CDR1 SSHAT, CDR2 FNYEAQ (reference sequence). The CDR3 covers 15 residues. CDR3 amino acids: CASSRGWQPQETQYF. The CDR3 DNA sequence: TGTGCTAGCAGTAGGGGCTGGCAGCCCCAAGAGACCCAGTACTTC.

The chain employs TRBV2 and TRBJ2-1; the D call may be TRBD1 or TRBD2 (5 bases each). CDR3 size: 15 residues. Trimming shortened V by 7 bases and J by 4 bases, and 17 bases separated the two germline ends. Germline V lookup: CDR1 SNHLY, CDR2 FYNNEI. CDR3 amino acids: CASKDQGRLYNEQFF. In nucleotides, the CDR3 is TGTGCCAGCAAAGACCAGGGACGATTATACAATGAGCAGTTCTTC.

The chain combines TRBV6-1 with TRBJ2-3; 9 bases align to TRBD1. Germline trimming cut 2 bases from V and 2 bases from J; bases unmatched to any gene: 5. Germline V gene sequence: CDR1 MNHNS, CDR2 SASEGT. This CDR3 comprises 16 residues. In nucleotides, the CDR3 is TGTGCCAGCAGTGAATCTGGGACAGGGATCACAGATACGCAGTATTTT. Translated: CASSESGTGITDTQYF.